This T cell receptor (beta chain) was documented in a study of T cell repertoires in cytomegalovirus infection. TCRdb re-derived calls from the reads in MiXCR, one entry per CDR3 protein. The profile shows about 200,000 distinct CDR3 sequences, 7.5% to 10% of them singletons. The sample holds a few counts of this clonotype. The CDR3 runs to 14 residues. V dropped 4 bases and J dropped 4 bases, with 10 bases sitting between them. Germline V gene lookup returns CDR1 SNHLY and CDR2 FYNNEI. Sequenced: PBMCs. This sequence joins TRBV2 and TRBJ2-2, with D perhaps TRBD2 (6 bases). This TCR was sampled from a human donor in good health (CMV status not recorded). Some clones in this sample may be carry-over from other donors' samples. This CDR3 reads CASSAGEATGELFF. DNA for the CDR3: TGTGCCAGCAGTGCTGGGGAGGCCACCGGGGAGCTGTTTTTT.